The rows below give T cell receptor beta chains drawn from one sample of a study of siplizumab effects on memory and regulatory T cells. Clones were sequenced by immunoSEQ multiplex PCR, and TCRdb holds only the in-frame ones, with some missing. The data contain about 100,000 clones, 85% to 95% of them singletons. The source material was non-Treg CD4+ T cells sorted from blood. Receptor source: a human donor in good health. Both conserved end residues are part of each CDR3. The D gene is left open where the match is weak. A row's size may be missing; if present it is once, few, many or a size class.

abundance,v_gene,j_gene,len,d_gene,CDR3nt,CDR3aa
-,TRBV23-1,TRBJ2-3,15,TRBD1,TGCGCCAGCAGAAGAGGGGGCCCCGACACAGATACGCAGTATTTT,CASRRGGPDTDTQYF
-,TRBV30,TRBJ2-3,14,-,TGTGGGGCCCGGAGTGATTTTGGCACAGATACGCAGTATTTT,CGARSDFGTDTQYF
-,TRBV7-3,TRBJ2-1,16,TRBD2,TGTGCCAGCAGCTTAACAGGGCGGGAGGCCCACAATGAGCAGTTCTTC,CASSLTGREAHNEQFF
-,TRBV7-9,TRBJ1-1,13,-,TGTGCCAGCAGCTTTGAGGGGTTTACTGAAGCTTTCTTT,CASSFEGFTEAFF
-,TRBV7-3,TRBJ2-1,15,-,TGTGCCAGCAGCTTAAGAGTAGTTGGGGAGGTCGAGCAGTTCTTC,CASSLRVVGEVEQFF
-,TRBV6-5,TRBJ1-5,14,-,TGTGCCAGCAGGGATAACAGGGACGGGCAGCCCCAGCATTTT,CASRDNRDGQPQHF
-,TRBV2,TRBJ1-4,16,-,TGTGCCAGCAGTGAACTCTCCCTCAGAACTAATGAAAAACTGTTTTTT,CASSELSLRTNEKLFF
-,TRBV6-6,TRBJ1-4,14,-,TGTGCCAGCAGCTACTACGGGGAGGTTGAAAAACTGTTTTTT,CASSYYGEVEKLFF
-,TRBV7-9,TRBJ1-5,16,TRBD1,TGTGCCAGCAGCTCAGAGGACAGGGGAGCTAATCAGCCCCAGCATTTT,CASSSEDRGANQPQHF
-,TRBV6-1,TRBJ1-1,14,-,TGTGCCAGCAGTGACGGACAGATGAACACTGAAGCTTTCTTT,CASSDGQMNTEAFF
-,TRBV30,TRBJ1-3,14,TRBD1,TGTGCCTGGAGTGTCAGGGGGTCTGGAAACACCATATATTTT,CAWSVRGSGNTIYF
-,TRBV25-1,TRBJ2-7,18,TRBD2,TGTGCCAGCAGTGAATATTTACTAGCGGGTAGCGGTTCCTACGAGCAGTACTTC,CASSEYLLAGSGSYEQYF
-,TRBV9,TRBJ2-3,18,TRBD2,TGTGCCAGCAGCCCCATTCCAACTAGCGGGAGTTCCACAGATACGCAGTATTTT,CASSPIPTSGSSTDTQYF
-,TRBV9,TRBJ1-2,14,-,TGTGCCAGCACCGAGGGGGGGCTGAACTATGGCTACACCTTC,CASTEGGLNYGYTF
-,TRBV6-1,TRBJ1-1,14,-,TGTGCCAGCAGAACCACAGGGCGGGACACTGAAGCTTTCTTT,CASRTTGRDTEAFF
-,TRBV7-9,TRBJ2-1,16,TRBD2,TGTGCCAGCAGCTTAGAGTGGCTAGCGGGAGTCAATGAGCAGTTCTTC,CASSLEWLAGVNEQFF
-,TRBV6-6,TRBJ2-1,15,TRBD2,TGTGCCAGCAGCAAACGACTAGCGGAAAGTAATGAGCAGTTCTTC,CASSKRLAESNEQFF
-,TRBV5-1,TRBJ1-5,13,-,TGCGCCAGCAGCTTGGGTTCAGGGTTGCCCCAGCATTTT,CASSLGSGLPQHF
-,TRBV7-9,TRBJ1-4,13,-,TGTGCCAGCAGCTTAGGGGCGGGCGAAGGAAGGTTTTTT,CASSLGAGEGRFF
-,TRBV28,TRBJ1-5,14,-,TGTGCCAGCAGTCGCTCAGGGAGGAGTCAGCCCCAGCATTTT,CASSRSGRSQPQHF
-,TRBV5-1,TRBJ2-2,14,-,TGCGCCAGCAGCTTCACAGCTAACACCGGGGAGCTGTTTTTT,CASSFTANTGELFF
-,TRBV27,TRBJ1-2,13,-,TGTGCCAGCAGCACGACAGGATTTTTTGGCTACACCTTC,CASSTTGFFGYTF
once,TRBV7-6,TRBJ1-1,15,-,TGTGCCAGCAGCGGAAGCCAAACCGAGGCCACTGAAGCTTTCTTT,CASSGSQTEATEAFF
-,TRBV7-9,TRBJ2-2,17,-,TGTGCCAGCAGCGGATTAGGTTCACAGGGATACACCGGGGAGCTGTTTTTT,CASSGLGSQGYTGELFF
-,TRBV5-1,TRBJ1-2,15,-,TGCGCCAGCAGCCAATGGACGGATAGAAGGGACGGCTACACCTTC,CASSQWTDRRDGYTF
-,TRBV5-1,TRBJ2-3,15,TRBD1,TGCGCCAGCAGCTTGGAAGACAGGGGGCCAGATACGCAGTATTTT,CASSLEDRGPDTQYF
-,TRBV18,TRBJ2-7,15,TRBD1,TGTGCCAGCTCACCGGGACAGGAGTTCTCCTACGAGCAGTACTTC,CASSPGQEFSYEQYF
-,TRBV7-6,TRBJ2-3,19,TRBD2,TGTGCCAGCAGCTCCCCGGGGACTAGCGGGAGGCCTCGCACAGATACGCAGTATTTT,CASSSPGTSGRPRTDTQYF
-,TRBV10-3,TRBJ2-3,13,TRBD2,TGTGCCATCGGTAGCGGGAACACAGATACGCAGTATTTT,CAIGSGNTDTQYF
once,TRBV5-1,TRBJ1-3,15,-,TGCGCCAGCAGCTCGTCAGGGGACTCTGGAAACACCATATATTTT,CASSSSGDSGNTIYF
-,TRBV10-3,TRBJ2-2,15,-,TGTGCCATCACTGGTTCGGGGGGCGGCACCGGGGAGCTGTTTTTT,CAITGSGGGTGELFF
-,TRBV7-9,TRBJ1-6,16,-,TGTGCCAGCAGCTTAGGGAATCACAGGGAAGTACGGCCCCTCCACTTT,CASSLGNHREVRPLHF
-,TRBV7-2,TRBJ2-1,12,-,TGTGCCAGCAGCTTAGCGTTCAATGAGCAGTTCTTC,CASSLAFNEQFF
-,TRBV28,TRBJ2-7,11,-,TGTGCCAGCAGCCGGGGCTACGAGCAGTACTTC,CASSRGYEQYF
-,TRBV7-2,TRBJ2-7,13,-,TGTGCCAGCAGCTTAGTGGTAGGCTACGAGCAGTACTTC,CASSLVVGYEQYF